The 24 T cell receptor beta chains below were found in one sample sequenced in a study of blood T cell repertoires in COVID-19. The protocol was immunoSEQ multiplex PCR, while the TCRdb copy is restricted to in-frame clones and leaves out a portion. This sample carries 95,000 to 110,000 clones, approximately 80% of them seen once, and the ten largest clones take about 5%. The sample consisted of peripheral blood. The receptors stem from a man aged 60-69 years with acute or convalescent COVID-19.

The J gene is TRBJ2-7, the V gene TRBV28, with a tentative D call TRBD1 (5 bases). CDR3 length: 13 residues. Trimming removed 5 bases from V and 5 bases from J, with 13 bases in between. CDR1 and CDR2 (germline): MDHEN, SYDVKM. The CDR3 DNA follows: TGTGCCAGCAGTCTCCAGGGTTCAGACGAGCAGTACTTC. Translated: CASSLQGSDEQYF.

The CDR3 DNA reads TGTGCCAGTAGTATTGAGGGAAGACGGCAGTTCTTC. It is translated as CASSIEGRRQFF. The chain has TRBV19 and TRBJ2-1; D perhaps matches TRBD2 (5 bases). Trimming left V 3 bases short and J 12 bases short, with 12 bases between. The CDR3 length is 12 residues. Germline V gene lookup returns CDR1 LNHDA and CDR2 SQIVND (reference sequence). Using reference TRBV19 and TRBJ2-1 for the parts outside the CDR3, the full variable domain is DGGITQSPKYLFRKEGQNVTLSCEQNLNHDAMYWYRQDPGQGLRLIYYSQIVNDFQKGDIAEGYSVSREKKESFPLTVTSAQKNPTAFYLCASSIEGRRQFFGPGTRLTVL.

This chain's CDR3 is CASSSGLAGGLDEQFF. The CDR3 region has the DNA TGCGCCAGCAGCTCGGGACTAGCGGGGGGGTTGGATGAGCAGTTCTTC. The chain combines TRBV5-1 with TRBJ2-1; the match to TRBD2 covers 16 bases. The CDR3 consists of 16 residues. V shed 3 bases, J shed 8 bases, and the junction held 5 bases outside the gene matches. Germline V CDR1 and CDR2: SGHRS, YFSETQ.

J is TRBJ2-3 and V is TRBV4-3; 11 nucleotides align to TRBD2. Germline CDR1 LGHNA, CDR2 YSLEER. V dropped 4 bases and J dropped 2; count of bases not matched to a gene: 2. CDR3 length: 15 residues. The DNA of the CDR3 is TGCGCCAGCAGCCTAGCGGGAGGGCTCACAGATACGCAGTATTTT. It specifies CASSLAGGLTDTQYF.

The chain carries TRBV14 and TRBJ2-7; the D gene is possibly TRBD1 (6 bases). The CDR3 consists of 17 residues. Germline V lookup: CDR1 SGHDN, CDR2 FVKESK. Trimming took off 0 bases at V and 0 bases at J, with 15 bases between the two ends. In DNA form, the CDR3 reads TGTGCCAGCAGCCAAGATTGGGGGCGGGCTCTCTCCTACGAGCAGTACTTC. Residues: CASSQDWGRALSYEQYF.

The chain employs TRBV11-2 and TRBJ1-1; D is ambiguous. V gave up 3 bases and J gave up 0 bases, with 8 bases separating them. The CDR3 is 14 residues long. Germline CDR1 is SGHAT and CDR2 is FQNNGV. The CDR3 spells CASSLSAMNTEAFF. The CDR3 DNA follows: TGTGCCAGCAGCTTGAGCGCCATGAACACTGAAGCTTTCTTT.

V gene TRBV6-1 combines with J gene TRBJ1-5, with D possibly TRBD1 on 5 matching bases. The V end was cut by 1 base, the J end by 7 bases, with 11 bases between. CDR3 length: 14 residues. Looked up from germline, CDR1 is MNHNS and CDR2 is SASEGT. CDR3 sequence (DNA): TGTGCCAGCAGTGAAGGGGGCCGAAGGCAGCCCCAGCATTTT. Its protein product is CASSEGGRRQPQHF.

The genes are TRBV18 and TRBJ1-3; 7 bases are a match to TRBD1. The CDR3 is 15 residues long. J lost 4 bases, V lost 3 bases, and 6 bases had no gene match. Per germline, CDR1 KGHSH and CDR2 LQKENI. Here the CDR3 reads CASSPPGQRGNTIYF. CDR3 DNA: TGTGCCAGCTCACCCCCGGGACAGCGAGGAAACACCATATATTTT.

This chain uses TRBV12-5 with TRBJ1-6; 7 nucleotides align to TRBD1. The CDR3 extends over 20 amino acids. In germline, CDR1 is LGHNT, CDR2 FRNRAP. The trim removed 0 bases at V and 0 bases at J, leaving 11 bases unmatched. CDR3 amino acids: CASGLVPGQTTSSYNSPLHF. The CDR3 DNA follows: TGTGCTAGTGGTTTGGTACCGGGACAGACGACTAGCTCCTATAATTCACCCCTCCACTTT. Drawing the rest from reference TRBV12-5 and TRBJ1-6, the complete variable domain is DARVTQTPRHKVTEMGQEVTMRCQPILGHNTVFWYRQTMMQGLELLAYFRNRAPLDDSGMPKDRFSAEMPDATLATLKIQPSEPRDSAVYFCASGLVPGQTTSSYNSPLHFGNGTRLTVT.

V usage is TRBV6-2 or TRBV6-3 and J usage is TRBJ2-7; 10 bases match TRBD2. The CDR3 runs 19 residues. The V gene's germline CDR1 is MNHEY and CDR2 SVGEGT. V lost 0 bases to trimming and J lost 0 bases; unmatched junction nucleotides: 11. The DNA of the CDR3 is TGTGCCAGCAGTTACTCGTCACGACCGGGACTAGCGAGCTCCTACGAGCAGTACTTC. This codes for CASSYSSRPGLASSYEQYF.

The chain recombines TRBV30 with TRBJ2-3, with a weak D call TRBD1 (6 bases). Trimming stripped 2 bases from V and 5 bases from J, with 17 bases between. CDR1 and CDR2 from the germline V gene are GTSNPN and SVGIG (reference sequence). This CDR3 is 15 amino acids long. In DNA, the CDR3 is TGTGCCTGGAGTCGAGGGGCAGGGGAAAGAGATACGCAGTATTTT. Amino acid sequence: CAWSRGAGERDTQYF.

The rearrangement joins TRBV6-5 to TRBJ2-1; 9 positions agree with TRBD2. J gave up 1 base and V 6 bases, and 4 bases lay outside the gene matches. Germline values: CDR1 MNHEY, CDR2 SVGAGI. This CDR3 contains 15 residues. CDR3 amino acids: CASRLAGVSYNEQFF. The CDR3 region has the DNA TGTGCCAGCAGGTTAGCGGGAGTGTCCTACAATGAGCAGTTCTTC.

The chain carries TRBV27 and TRBJ2-2; a weak D match, TRBD2 (6 bases). V was clipped by 7 bases and J by 3 bases, with 15 bases between them. This CDR3 contains 15 residues. Germline V lookup: CDR1 MNHEY, CDR2 SMNVEV (reference sequence). CDR3 coding DNA: TGTGCCAGCACATGGGGGGACCGTTACACCGGGGAGCTGTTTTTT. Translating it yields CASTWGDRYTGELFF.

Of note for this clone: An end of the junction does not agree with germline; a read error may underlie this. V usage is TRBV3-1 (or the pseudogene TRBV3-2) and J usage is TRBJ2-1; 10 bases align to TRBD2. The CDR3 sequence is 16 residues long. The V gene's germline CDR1 is LGHDT and CDR2 YNNKEL (reference sequence). The CDR3 coding sequence is TGTGCCAGCAGCAACTCAGCGGGAGGGAACCCCAATAAGCAGTTCTTC. As protein: CASSNSAGGNPNKQFF.

The rearrangement links TRBV29-1 to TRBJ2-4; 11 bases fit TRBD2. The CDR3 is 16 amino acids. Losses at the gene ends were 3 bases for V and 6 bases for J; bases not matched to a gene: 10. Germline CDR1 SQVTM, CDR2 ANQGSEA. The CDR3 reads CSVDGVAGGTSNIQYF. CDR3 bases: TGCAGCGTTGATGGGGTAGCGGGAGGGACATCAAACATTCAGTACTTC. The full variable domain, completed using reference TRBV29-1 and TRBJ2-4, is SAVISQKPSRDICQRGTSLTIQCQVDSQVTMMFWYRQQPGQSLTLIATANQGSEATYESGFVIDKFPISRPNLTFSTLTVSNMSPEDSSIYLCSVDGVAGGTSNIQYFGAGTRLSVL.

V usage is TRBV15 and J usage is TRBJ1-3; the match to TRBD1 covers 7 bases. The CDR3 sequence is 14 residues long. Per germline, CDR1 LNHNV and CDR2 YYDKDF (reference sequence). V lost 6 bases to trimming and J lost 2 bases; unmatched junction nucleotides: 4. The CDR3 DNA reads TGTGCCACCAGAGAAACAGGGGCTGGAAACACCATATATTTT. Encoded protein: CATRETGAGNTIYF. Variable domain in full (rest from reference TRBV15 and TRBJ1-3): DAMVIQNPRYQVTQFGKPVTLSCSQTLNHNVMYWYQQKSSQAPKLLFHYYDKDFNNEADTPDNFQSRRPNTSFCFLDIRSPGLGDTAMYLCATRETGAGNTIYFGEGSWLTVV.

CDR3 sequence reads: CASSQEKRGLAAQSSYEQYF. The CDR3, as DNA: TGTGCCAGCAGCCAAGAAAAAAGGGGACTAGCGGCTCAGAGCTCCTACGAGCAGTACTTC. The chain links TRBV3-1 (or the pseudogene TRBV3-2) to TRBJ2-7, with TRBD2 matching 11 bases. Trimming removed 0 bases from V and 0 bases from J; junction bases left unmatched: 13. The CDR3 contains 20 residues. In germline, CDR1 is LGHDT, CDR2 YNNKEL (reference sequence).

The sample holds one count of this clone. The chain joins TRBV5-6 to TRBJ1-5; 11 positions agree with TRBD1. The CDR3 consists of 16 residues. Germline CDR1 SGHDT, CDR2 YYEEEE. Trimming took 5 bases from V and 4 from J; bases not matched to a gene: 8. The CDR3 sequence is CASRLFGTGGNQPQHF. In DNA, the CDR3 is TGTGCCAGCAGGTTGTTCGGGACAGGGGGAAATCAGCCCCAGCATTTT.

The rearrangement links TRBV27 to TRBJ2-1; 10 bases agree with TRBD2. The CDR3 runs 15 residues. Germline V gives CDR1 MNHEY, CDR2 SMNVEV (reference sequence). V dropped 0 bases and J dropped 12; count of bases not matched to a gene: 8. The CDR3 DNA sequence: TGTGCCAGCAGTTTATCGAGGGCTAGCGGGGGTTCGCAGTTCTTC. Translated, it gives CASSLSRASGGSQFF.

The CDR3 DNA is TGTGCCAGCAGCTTAGCGGGCACTGAAGCTTTCTTT. Protein: CASSLAGTEAFF. The gene calls are TRBV11-3 and TRBJ1-1; no clear D gene. The CDR3 spans 12 residues. The germline V gene encodes CDR1 SGHNT and CDR2 YENEEA. Trimming left V 1 base short and J 4 bases short, with 4 bases between.

The rearrangement joins TRBV24-1 to TRBJ2-1; no clear D. V gave up 4 bases and J gave up 4 bases, with 10 bases separating them. In germline, CDR1 is KGHDR, CDR2 SFDVKD. The CDR3 consists of 14 residues. CDR3: CATSDRTIYNEQFF. Here the CDR3 DNA reads TGTGCCACCAGTGACAGAACCATATACAATGAGCAGTTCTTC.

This clone appeared a single time. The V gene is TRBV5-1, the J gene TRBJ2-6; D may be TRBD1 (5 bases). Germline V gene sequence: CDR1 SGHRS, CDR2 YFSETQ. CDR3 length: 15 residues. V lost 4 bases and J 0 bases, leaving 8 bases between the germline ends. CDR3 nucleotides: TGCGCCAGCAGCATAGACAGCTCTGGGGCCAACGTCCTGACTTTC. Its translation is CASSIDSSGANVLTF.

The chain uses TRBV3-1 (or the pseudogene TRBV3-2) and TRBJ1-1; D might be TRBD1 (5 bases). V dropped 4 bases and J dropped 5 bases, with 14 bases sitting between them. CDR3 length: 14 amino acids. Germline assignment: CDR1 LGHDT and CDR2 YNNKEL (reference sequence). The CDR3 region is CASSLSTVRTEAFF. CDR3 bases: TGTGCCAGCAGCCTATCGACAGTACGGACTGAAGCTTTCTTT.

The chain is built from TRBV27 and TRBJ1-1, with 7 nucleotides matching TRBD1. Germline CDR1 reads MNHEY; CDR2 reads SMNVEV (reference sequence). The J segment lost 5 bases and the V segment lost 2 bases, leaving 5 bases of the junction unmatched. The CDR3 runs to 14 residues. CDR3: CASSLGQAGTEAFF. The CDR3 nucleotides are TGTGCCAGCAGTTTAGGACAGGCGGGGACTGAAGCTTTCTTT.